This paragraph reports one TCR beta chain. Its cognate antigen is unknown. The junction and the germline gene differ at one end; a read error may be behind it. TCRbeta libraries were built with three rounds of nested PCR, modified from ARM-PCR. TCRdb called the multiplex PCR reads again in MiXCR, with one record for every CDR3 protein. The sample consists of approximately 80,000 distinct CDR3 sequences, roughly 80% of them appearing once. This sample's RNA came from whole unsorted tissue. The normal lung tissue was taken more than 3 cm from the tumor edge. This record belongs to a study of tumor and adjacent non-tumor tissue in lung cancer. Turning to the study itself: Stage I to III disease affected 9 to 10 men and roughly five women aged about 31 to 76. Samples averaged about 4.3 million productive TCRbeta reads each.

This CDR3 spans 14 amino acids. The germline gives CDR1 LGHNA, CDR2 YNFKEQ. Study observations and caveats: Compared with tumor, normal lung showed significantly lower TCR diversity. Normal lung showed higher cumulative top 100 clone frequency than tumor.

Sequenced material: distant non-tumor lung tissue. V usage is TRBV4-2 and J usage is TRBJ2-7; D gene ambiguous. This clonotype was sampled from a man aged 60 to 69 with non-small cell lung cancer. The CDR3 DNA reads TGTGCCAGTAGCCAAGATTTGACTGCCCTGGGGCAGTACTTC. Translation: CASSQDLTALGQYF.